These 16 T cell receptor beta chains were all obtained from the same sample, sequenced in a study of blood T cell repertoires in COVID-19. Generated by immunoSEQ multiplex PCR, the TCRdb table keeps only in-frame clones and is missing some. The sample shows 150,000 to 200,000 clones, around 87% of them seen only once. Sequenced input: peripheral blood. The receptor source for this set is a man younger than 30 with active or convalescent COVID-19.

The rearrangement uses TRBV27 and TRBJ1-4; weak D call: TRBD1 (5 bases). The CDR3 is 14 residues long. CDR1 is MNHEY, CDR2 SMNVEV, per germline (reference sequence). The ends were cut back, 5 bases at V and 7 bases at J, with 14 bases in the middle. CDR3 sequence (DNA): TGTGCCAGCAGTCCGTTGGGCAGGGTTGAAAAACTGTTTTTT. Translated, it gives CASSPLGRVEKLFF.

The J gene is TRBJ1-1, the V gene TRBV28; no firm D call. There are 12 residues in the CDR3. The germline V gene has CDR1 MDHEN and CDR2 SYDVKM. The V end was cut by 2 bases, the J end by 9 bases, with 10 bases between. Here the CDR3 DNA reads TGTGCCAGCAGTTTACGGAGAAACCAAGCTTTCTTT. This encodes CASSLRRNQAFF.

CDR3 residues: CASSHLRDFTDTQYF. The CDR3 DNA reads TGTGCCAGCAGCCACCTCCGGGACTTCACAGATACGCAGTATTTT. J is TRBJ2-3 and V is TRBV14; D may be TRBD2 (6 bases). This CDR3 region has 15 residues. Germline CDR1 reads SGHDN; CDR2 reads FVKESK. Trimming cost V 3 bases and J 2 bases, with 12 bases left between them. Complete variable domain (other parts from reference TRBV14 and TRBJ2-3): EAGVTQFPSHSVIEKGQTVTLRCDPISGHDNLYWYRRVMGKEIKFLLHFVKESKQDESGMPNNRFLAERTGGTYSTLKVQPAELEDSGVYFCASSHLRDFTDTQYFGPGTRLTVL.

The chain recombines TRBV5-6 with TRBJ2-7; 8 nucleotides align to TRBD2. This CDR3 region has 17 residues. Germline V gene sequence: CDR1 SGHDT, CDR2 YYEEEE. V shed 0 bases, J shed 7 bases, and the junction held 15 bases outside the gene matches. The CDR3 DNA reads as TGTGCCAGCAGCTTGGTGGGGGCCGCTCTCAGCGGGGGAGAGCAGTACGTC. Its protein product is CASSLVGAALSGGEQYV.

The V call is TRBV4-2, the J call TRBJ2-3; TRBD2 matches 8 bases. The germline CDR1 and CDR2 sequences are LGHNA and YNFKEQ. The CDR3 totals 15 residues. V shed 5 bases and J 5 bases; nucleotides not matched to a gene: 9. CDR3 nucleotides: TGTGCCAGCAGCGAGAGCCGGGGGGGTGGAGATACGCAGTATTTT. Amino acid sequence: CASSESRGGGDTQYF.

The gene calls are TRBV27 and TRBJ2-3; 9 nucleotides align to TRBD2. This CDR3 spans 13 amino acids. Germline V lookup: CDR1 MNHEY, CDR2 SMNVEV (reference sequence). J lost 6 bases, V lost 9 bases, and 7 bases had no gene match. The DNA of the CDR3 is TGTGCCAGTTGGCTAGCGGGGACCGATACGCAGTATTTT. Its protein product is CASWLAGTDTQYF.

The V and J genes are TRBV5-1 and TRBJ2-1; TRBD2 aligns across 13 bases. V gave up 7 bases and J gave up 6 bases; unmatched junction bases: 4. There are 14 residues in the CDR3. CDR1 and CDR2 from the germline V gene are SGHRS and YFSETQ. Written as DNA, the CDR3 is TGCGCCAGCGCTACTAGCGGGAGGGCCAATGAGCAGTTCTTC. Its translation is CASATSGRANEQFF.

V is TRBV6-5 and J is TRBJ1-2; 8 nucleotides align to TRBD1. CDR3 length equals 15 residues. V shed 2 bases and J 4 bases; nucleotides not matched to a gene: 6. Germline CDR1 and CDR2: MNHEY and SVGAGI. The CDR3 reads CASSYDGQGAYGYTF. Here the CDR3 DNA reads TGTGCCAGCAGTTACGACGGCCAGGGGGCCTATGGCTACACCTTC.

This clone was seen just once. The chain has TRBV18 and TRBJ2-7; D is perhaps TRBD1 (6 bases). CDR3 size: 12 residues. Between the trimmed V and J ends, which lost 3 bases and 3 bases, there was a span of 6 bases. Germline values: CDR1 KGHSH, CDR2 LQKENI. CDR3 coding DNA: TGTGCCAGCTCACCGGACAGCTACGAGCAGTACTTC. It encodes CASSPDSYEQYF.

The rearrangement joins TRBV2 to TRBJ2-1; 7 positions agree with TRBD2. This CDR3 has 16 amino acids. V gave up 1 base and J gave up 1 base; unmatched junction bases: 4. Germline lookup yields CDR1 SNHLY and CDR2 FYNNEI. DNA for the CDR3: TGTGCCAGCAGTGAAGTGGGTAGCGGGTCCTACAATGAGCAGTTCTTC. The encoded protein is CASSEVGSGSYNEQFF. The whole variable domain, filled in from reference TRBV2 and TRBJ2-1, reads EPEVTQTPSHQVTQMGQEVILRCVPISNHLYFYWYRQILGQKVEFLVSFYNNEISEKSEIFDDQFSVERPDGSNFTLKIRSTKLEDSAMYFCASSEVGSGSYNEQFFGPGTRLTVL.

This chain links TRBV6-6 with TRBJ1-6, with 7 nucleotides matching TRBD1. The CDR3 has 18 amino acids. Germline V CDR1 and CDR2: MNHNY, SVGAGI (reference sequence). Unmatched junction bases numbered 10, after V lost 5 bases and J lost 0 bases. The CDR3 region has the DNA TGTGCCAGCAGTCCCGGACAGGTTCTCAGCTCCTATAATTCACCCCTCCACTTT. Residues: CASSPGQVLSSYNSPLHF.

The chain employs TRBV25-1 and TRBJ1-3; possible D gene TRBD1, 6 bases. Germline V gene lookup returns CDR1 MGHDK and CDR2 SYGVNS. Trimming left V 1 base short and J 0 bases short, with 10 bases between. The CDR3 covers 16 residues. The CDR3 here is CASSESRTVSGNTIYF. The CDR3 bases are TGTGCCAGCAGTGAATCGCGGACAGTCTCTGGAAACACCATATATTTT.

This chain links TRBV5-1 with TRBJ2-1; 12 bases map to TRBD2. Germline CDR1 is SGHRS and CDR2 is YFSETQ. Trimming cost V 5 bases and J 7 bases; bases outside gene matches: 4. The CDR3 totals 14 residues. The CDR3 coding sequence is TGCGCCAGCAGGGCCGGGACTAGCGGGAATGAGCAGTTCTTC. It is translated as CASRAGTSGNEQFF.

CDR3 in amino acids: CASSPIRDSHQETQYF. The CDR3 DNA sequence: TGTGCCAGCAGCCCAATAAGGGACAGTCACCAAGAGACCCAGTACTTC. The chain is built from TRBV11-2 and TRBJ2-5; 7 bases are a match to TRBD1. Germline CDR1 and CDR2: SGHAT and FQNNGV. Germline trimming cut 5 bases from V and 0 bases from J; bases unmatched to any gene: 9. The CDR3 is 16 residues long.

This chain joins TRBV2 and TRBJ2-2; 7 bases fit TRBD1. Germline lookup yields CDR1 SNHLY and CDR2 FYNNEI. V shed 0 bases and J 5 bases; nucleotides not matched to a gene: 3. This CDR3 comprises 15 residues. CDR3 sequence: CASSEARQGTGELFF. The CDR3 DNA sequence: TGTGCCAGCAGTGAAGCTAGACAGGGTACCGGGGAGCTGTTTTTT.

V usage is TRBV10-3 and J usage is TRBJ2-2; D might be TRBD1 (6 bases). Germline loops: CDR1 ENHRY, CDR2 SYGVKD. V was clipped by 4 bases and J by 5 bases, with 11 bases between them. The CDR3 length is 14 residues. Written as DNA, the CDR3 is TGTGCCATCAGTGTAGGGGGATGGACCGGGGAGCTGTTTTTT. Translating it yields CAISVGGWTGELFF.